One sample yielded the 9 T cell receptor beta chains listed below, sequenced in a study of breast tumors, draining lymph nodes, adjacent tissues (dated by TCRdb to 2016 to 2017). Library creation used multiplex PCR. The data were produced on an Illumina HiSeq 2000. In-frame beta chains were kept once TCRdb had trimmed the public reads at Q25 with fastp and called clones with MiXCR. Each entry merges the rows of one CDR3 protein and shows their most common DNA and genes. The sample contains approximately 150,000 distinct CDR3 sequences, 32% of them found a single time. The ten largest clones capture around 2.5% of the sample. The axillary draining lymph nodes of breast cancer patients were the source of the lymph node samples. Sequences were obtained from axillary lymph node tissue. Receptor source: a female donor with breast cancer. Some clones in this sample may be carry-over from other donors' samples.

This clonotype was detected many times. Here the CDR3 reads CSAEGLAGKLYV. The CDR3, as DNA: TGCAGCGCCGAGGGACTAGCGGGGAAGTTGTACGTC. The gene calls are TRBV29-1 and TRBJ2-7; 13 nucleotides align to TRBD2. This CDR3 region has 12 residues. V lost 7 bases, J lost 12 bases, and 9 bases stayed unmatched. The V gene's germline CDR1 is SQVTM and CDR2 ANQGSEA.

This chain connects TRBV2 to TRBJ2-5; TRBD1 agrees at 10 bases. After removal of 5 bases from V and 5 bases from J, the junction contained 8 bases not matched to a gene. Germline CDR1 reads SNHLY; CDR2 reads FYNNEI. This CDR3 is built from 15 residues. In DNA, the CDR3 is TGTGCCAGCAGTAGACAGGGGGCGGTGTCGGAGACCCAGTACTTC. Encoded protein: CASSRQGAVSETQYF.

The chain is built from TRBV10-1 and TRBJ2-2, with TRBD2 as a possible D gene (5 bases). Germline V gene sequence: CDR1 WNHNN, CDR2 SYGVQD (reference sequence). V lost 0 bases and J 6 bases, leaving 8 bases between the germline ends. The CDR3 is 14 amino acids. CDR3 amino acids: CASSESSGAGELFF. The CDR3 DNA is TGCGCCAGCAGTGAGTCCTCCGGGGCCGGGGAGCTGTTTTTT.

The chain is built from TRBV5-1 and TRBJ1-6, with D possibly being TRBD1 (5 bases). Trimming took off 3 bases at V and 9 bases at J, with 10 bases between the two ends. Germline V gives CDR1 SGHRS, CDR2 YFSETQ. The CDR3 totals 13 residues. The CDR3 region has the DNA TGCGCCAGCAGCTCTTCGGGGGGTTCACCCCTCCACTTT. The encoded protein is CASSSSGGSPLHF.

This clonotype was recorded many times. The chain carries TRBV5-4 and TRBJ2-5, with D possibly being TRBD1 (6 bases). V lost 4 bases and J lost 2, with 18 bases in between. From germline, CDR1 is SGHNT and CDR2 YYREEE (reference sequence). The CDR3 is 16 amino acids. The CDR3 region has the DNA TGTGCCAGCAGCCGAACACAGGGTAGTTGGCAAGAGACCCAGTACTTC. Protein sequence: CASSRTQGSWQETQYF.

This clonotype was seen ten or more times. The rearrangement uses TRBV7-8 and TRBJ2-5, with D tentatively TRBD2 (6 bases). This CDR3 is built from 16 residues. V gave up 1 base and J gave up 2 bases, with 14 bases separating them. Germline CDR1 is SGHVS and CDR2 is FQNEAQ. The DNA for the CDR3 is TGTGCCAGCAGCTTAGGAGGGGCGGGGTATCAAGAGACCCAGTACTTC. Its protein product is CASSLGGAGYQETQYF.

To note about this clonotype: A much larger clonotype is one base distant, so this may be a read error. The genes are TRBV6-5 and TRBJ2-7; possibly TRBD2 for D (6 bases). CDR1 is MNHEY and CDR2 is SVGAGI in the germline V gene. The CDR3 runs to 14 residues. Here the CDR3 reads CASSHSGDTYEQYF. CDR3 nucleotide sequence: TGTGCCAGCAGTCACTCGGGAGATACCTACGAGCAGTACTTC.

J is TRBJ2-5 and V is TRBV5-8; 9 positions agree with TRBD1. The CDR3 extends over 15 amino acids. Germline V gene lookup returns CDR1 SGHTS and CDR2 YDEGEE. The trim removed 5 bases at V and 4 bases at J, leaving 9 bases unmatched. CDR3 sequence reads: CASRQDKTGGETQYF. In DNA form, the CDR3 reads TGTGCCAGCAGACAAGACAAGACAGGGGGAGAGACCCAGTACTTC. Together with reference TRBV5-8 and TRBJ2-5, the CDR3 gives the full variable domain: EAGVTQSPTHLIKTRGQQATLRCSPISGHTSVYWYQQALGLGLQFLLWYDEGEERNRGNFPPRFSGRQFPNYSSELNVNALELEDSALYLCASRQDKTGGETQYFGPGTRLLVL.

This clonotype was recorded many times. The CDR3 coding sequence is TGCAGTGCTAGAATGGAGGGCTACGAGCAGTACTTC. This encodes CSARMEGYEQYF. The gene calls are TRBV20-1 and TRBJ2-7, with D possibly being TRBD2 (6 bases). This CDR3 spans 12 amino acids. Deletions cut 2 bases from V and 3 bases from J, with 8 bases between. Looked up from germline, CDR1 is DFQATT and CDR2 is SNEGSKA (reference sequence).